What follows is one TCR beta chain and its context. These data originate in a study of blood T cell repertoires in COVID-19. Study background: Acute-phase and convalescent COVID-19 samples originated in the United States, Italy and Spain. The cDNA or gDNA used as material had been derived from T cells, B-cell-depleted T cells, or PBMCs.

The CDR3 totals 15 residues. The V gene's germline CDR1 is SGHDN and CDR2 FVKESK. Germline trimming cut 6 bases from V and 4 bases from J; bases unmatched to any gene: 11. Per the study methods: Amplification with reference gene primers provided the estimates of nucleated cell counts. Clones were read by immunoSEQ multiplex PCR, and TCRdb kept only the in-frame ones, dropping some. The V and J calls and the clone size are those of that table, but D and trimming were determined from the DNA. Of a few hundred thousand clones detected, 65% to 85% appear once; the ten largest clones hold about 3.5%. The clonotype originates from a middle-aged man who had recovered from COVID-19. This chain joins TRBV14 and TRBJ2-5, with 7 nucleotides matching TRBD1. Sequenced input: PBMCs or T cells enriched from blood (not recorded which). CDR3 nucleotide sequence: TGTGCCAGCAGTCAGTCCACAGGGGTGGGAGAGACCCAGTACTTC. This translates into CASSQSTGVGETQYF.